These 32 T cell receptor beta chains came from one sample sequenced in a study of early stage breast cancer tumors. TCRdb's copy holds only in-frame clones and misses some; the assay was immunoSEQ multiplex PCR. Of around 20,000 clones in the sample, more than 70% were seen once. The sequenced sample was blood. The receptors stem from a person between 65 and 79 years old with breast cancer.

This chain joins TRBV9 and TRBJ2-7; 10 bases are a match to TRBD2. The length of the CDR3 is 15 residues. V shed 4 bases, J shed 2 bases, and the junction held 6 bases outside the gene matches. Per germline, CDR1 SGDLS and CDR2 YYNGEE. The DNA for the CDR3 is TGTGCCAGCAGCCCCCGGACTAGCGGTACCTACGAGCAGTACTTC. Protein: CASSPRTSGTYEQYF.

This chain uses TRBV28 with TRBJ2-2; a weak D match, TRBD1 (5 bases). Looked up from germline, CDR1 is MDHEN and CDR2 is SYDVKM. The CDR3 has 14 residues. Trimming removed 1 base at V and 3 bases at J, with 6 bases between. For the CDR3, the DNA is TGTGCCAGCAGTTTATCAGGGTACACCGGGGAGCTGTTTTTT. The encoded protein is CASSLSGYTGELFF.

This chain links TRBV5-4 with TRBJ2-2; TRBD1 agrees at 12 bases. The CDR3 consists of 13 residues. J lost 7 bases, V lost 10 bases, and 5 bases had no gene match. Per germline, CDR1 SGHNT and CDR2 YYREEE (reference sequence). In DNA form, the CDR3 reads TGTGCCTGGGGACAGGGGGCGGTCGGGGAGCTGTTTTTT. Translating gives CAWGQGAVGELFF.

This clone was recorded a few times. The chain couples TRBV4-2 to TRBJ1-1; D gene ambiguous. This CDR3 has 15 amino acids. Trimming shortened V by 4 bases and J by 0 bases, and 12 bases separated the two germline ends. Per the germline V gene, CDR1 is LGHNA and CDR2 is YNFKEQ. CDR3 in amino acids: CASSPLDGMNTEAFF. The CDR3 bases are TGTGCCAGCAGCCCCCTAGACGGAATGAACACTGAAGCTTTCTTT.

The chain links TRBV5-1 to TRBJ2-4; 7 bases align to TRBD1. V gave up 4 bases and J gave up 1 base; unmatched junction bases: 2. The CDR3 is 14 amino acids. Germline loops: CDR1 SGHRS, CDR2 YFSETQ. The CDR3 region is CASSPQGAKNIQYF. In DNA form, the CDR3 reads TGCGCCAGCAGCCCACAGGGGGCCAAAAACATTCAGTACTTC.

The chain links TRBV7-8 to TRBJ2-6; D might be TRBD2 (6 bases). Per germline, CDR1 SGHVS and CDR2 FQNEAQ. V was trimmed by 6 bases and J by 3 bases, leaving 15 bases between them. The CDR3 spans 16 residues. In DNA form, the CDR3 reads TGTGCCAGCAGTAATGGGAGGAGGTTTGGGGCCAACGTCCTGACTTTC. Protein sequence: CASSNGRRFGANVLTF.

The CDR3 DNA is TGTGCCAGTAGTATCCTGACAGGGGATAATTCACCCCTCCACTTT. Protein: CASSILTGDNSPLHF. The rearrangement joins TRBV19 to TRBJ1-6, with 8 bases matching TRBD1. J gave up 5 bases and V 3 bases, and 3 bases lay outside the gene matches. Germline-derived CDR1 and CDR2 are LNHDA and SQIVND (reference sequence). The CDR3 consists of 15 residues.

V gene TRBV6-6 combines with J gene TRBJ2-3, with D maybe TRBD1 (6 bases). The CDR3 loop spans 13 amino acids. V was clipped by 4 bases and J by 6 bases, with 11 bases between them. Per germline, CDR1 MNHNY and CDR2 SVGAGI (reference sequence). The CDR3 sequence: CASSFKGVDTQYF. The CDR3 bases are TGTGCCAGCAGTTTCAAGGGGGTGGATACGCAGTATTTT.

The chain is built from TRBV30 and TRBJ1-2; the D is unclear. This CDR3 is 11 amino acids long. CDR1 and CDR2 (germline): GTSNPN, SVGIG (reference sequence). V lost 4 bases and J 8 bases, leaving 11 bases between the germline ends. This CDR3 reads CAWTMETGYTF. CDR3 sequence (DNA): TGTGCCTGGACCATGGAGACGGGCTACACCTTC.

This sequence joins TRBV30 and TRBJ2-3; 9 bases agree with TRBD1. CDR3 length: 14 residues. J gave up 4 bases and V 2 bases, and 4 bases lay outside the gene matches. The germline V gene encodes CDR1 GTSNPN and CDR2 SVGIG (reference sequence). The CDR3 DNA is TGTGCCTGGAGTTTTGGACAGGGGTCAGATACGCAGTATTTT. The encoded protein is CAWSFGQGSDTQYF.

In its sample, this clone was seen a few times. The chain combines TRBV2 with TRBJ1-2; D may be TRBD1 (6 bases). The germline gives CDR1 SNHLY, CDR2 FYNNEI. V was clipped by 5 bases and J by 7 bases, with 14 bases between them. The CDR3 is 13 amino acids. The CDR3: CASSLQGRGGYTF. The DNA of the CDR3 is TGTGCCAGCAGTCTACAGGGTAGGGGTGGCTACACCTTC.

The rearrangement joins TRBV7-3 to TRBJ2-3; 7 bases map to TRBD1. Germline V CDR1 and CDR2: SGHTA, FQGTGA. Unmatched junction bases numbered 4, after V lost 0 bases and J lost 4 bases. There are 15 residues in the CDR3. The CDR3 region has the DNA TGTGCCAGCAGCTTAACGAGACAGGGATCAGATACGCAGTATTTT. Translating it yields CASSLTRQGSDTQYF.

The chain is built from TRBV27 and TRBJ2-3, with D perhaps TRBD2 (6 bases). Per germline, CDR1 MNHEY and CDR2 SMNVEV (reference sequence). The germline V and J ends were trimmed by 8 bases and 1 base, with 13 bases remaining between them. The CDR3 totals 14 residues. The CDR3 DNA reads as TGTGCCAGCTCGTTGGGGGGAGGCACAGATACGCAGTATTTT. Encoded protein: CASSLGGGTDTQYF.

This sequence joins TRBV6-1 and TRBJ2-3; 9 bases are a match to TRBD2. The germline gives CDR1 MNHNS, CDR2 SASEGT. J was trimmed by 0 bases and V by 0 bases; bases with no gene match: 10. The CDR3 is 19 residues long. The DNA of the CDR3 is TGTGCCAGCAGTGAAGCGTCGCGGGGGGGACGTACTAGCACAGATACGCAGTATTTT. Encoded protein: CASSEASRGGRTSTDTQYF.

The chain carries TRBV7-9 and TRBJ1-5, with TRBD1 as a possible D gene (5 bases). Germline CDR1 is SEHNR and CDR2 is FQNEAQ (reference sequence). The CDR3 extends over 14 amino acids. V was cut by 8 bases and J by 4 bases, with 15 bases left in between. The DNA of the CDR3 is TGTGCCAGCCAGATGGGGGGTCGGAATCAGCCCCAGCATTTT. Its translation is CASQMGGRNQPQHF.

This chain connects TRBV7-9 to TRBJ2-3, with D possibly TRBD2 on 6 matching bases. Germline-derived CDR1 and CDR2 are SEHNR and FQNEAQ (reference sequence). This CDR3 spans 17 amino acids. V lost 5 bases to trimming and J lost 0 bases, with 18 bases between them. The CDR3 bases are TGTGCCAGCAGCAGACGGGGGACTCCCGGTAGCACAGATACGCAGTATTTT. This encodes CASSRRGTPGSTDTQYF.

This rearrangement joins TRBV28 to TRBJ1-2; D unresolved. V shed 6 bases and J shed 3 bases, with 11 bases lying between them. In germline, CDR1 is MDHEN, CDR2 SYDVKM. This CDR3 is built from 13 residues. The CDR3 reads CASREHGDYGYTF. CDR3 nucleotides: TGTGCCAGCAGAGAACACGGGGACTATGGCTACACCTTC.

The chain recombines TRBV5-1 with TRBJ2-7; D possibly corresponds to TRBD1 (7 bases). CDR3 length: 15 amino acids. Germline assignment: CDR1 SGHRS and CDR2 YFSETQ. V gave up 4 bases and J gave up 4 bases, with 18 bases separating them. The CDR3 bases are TGCGCCAGCAGCGGAATGACAGGGACTTATTACGAGCAGTACTTC. It is translated as CASSGMTGTYYEQYF.

The genes are TRBV6-5 and TRBJ1-5, with 9 nucleotides matching TRBD1. Germline V lookup: CDR1 MNHEY, CDR2 SVGAGI. V was clipped by 3 bases and J by 1 base; unmatched bases: 1. The CDR3 totals 15 residues. The CDR3 DNA follows: TGTGCCAGCAGTTATGGGACAGGGAGCAATCAGCCCCAGCATTTT. Residues: CASSYGTGSNQPQHF.

The rearrangement joins TRBV6-1 to TRBJ1-5; maybe TRBD1 (6 bases). Between the trimmed V and J ends, which lost 7 bases and 4 bases, there was a span of 14 bases. Germline V CDR1 and CDR2: MNHNS, SASEGT. CDR3 length: 14 residues. CDR3 sequence: CASNSMRGNQPQHF. The CDR3 bases are TGTGCCAGCAACTCAATGAGGGGGAATCAGCCCCAGCATTTT.

The V and J genes are TRBV5-3 and TRBJ2-7; no clear D. TRBV5-3 carries the ORF label, with uncertain function. The length of the CDR3 is 13 residues. V was pared by 2 bases and J by 0 bases, with 6 bases between. CDR3 nucleotide sequence: TGTGCCAGAAGCTTAGAGAGCTCCTACGAGCAGTACTTC. It codes for CARSLESSYEQYF.

This clone was counted a single time. V usage is TRBV18 and J usage is TRBJ2-3; 13 nucleotides line up with TRBD2. Trimming at V came to 6 bases and at J to 7 bases, leaving 10 bases not matched to a gene. Germline loops: CDR1 KGHSH, CDR2 LQKENI. The CDR3 contains 16 residues. In DNA, the CDR3 is TGTGCCAGCTCCCTTGGGACTAGCGGGGCCCTTTATACGCAGTATTTT. Translation gives CASSLGTSGALYTQYF.

The chain combines TRBV21-1 with TRBJ1-1; TRBD1, the D gene given by the table, was not confirmed from the DNA. TRBV21-1 is deemed a pseudogene. The CDR3 contains 17 residues. DNA for the CDR3: TGTGCCAGCAGCAAAGCGGGGACAGGGGCCCAAAACACTGAAGCTTTCTTT. Translation gives CASSKAGTGAQNTEAFF.

This clone is termed medium-sized (0.01 to 0.1%). The chain recombines TRBV10-1 with TRBJ1-1, with D hard to call. The CDR3 has 11 amino acids. V dropped 11 bases and J dropped 7 bases, with 14 bases sitting between them. Germline loops: CDR1 WNHNN, CDR2 SYGVQD (reference sequence). CDR3: CALLSPLEAFF. For the CDR3, the DNA is TGCGCCCTCTTGTCCCCCCTTGAAGCTTTCTTT.

V usage is TRBV5-4 and J usage is TRBJ2-6; 7 bases line up with TRBD1. The trim removed 4 bases at V and 4 bases at J, leaving 8 bases unmatched. The CDR3 extends over 16 amino acids. Looked up from germline, CDR1 is SGHNT and CDR2 is YYREEE (reference sequence). The CDR3 DNA reads as TGTGCCAGCAGCCCCCCAACAGGGGACGGGGCCAACGTCCTGACTTTC. Its protein product is CASSPPTGDGANVLTF.

The sample holds one count of this clone. The chain employs TRBV7-9 and TRBJ1-1; possible D gene TRBD1, 5 bases. The V gene lost 1 base and the J gene lost 4 bases, with 7 bases spanning the gap. The germline V gene has CDR1 SEHNR and CDR2 FQNEAQ (reference sequence). The CDR3 is 13 residues long. The CDR3 region is CASSLGGGTEAFF. As DNA, the CDR3 is TGTGCCAGCAGCTTAGGGGGGGGCACTGAAGCTTTCTTT.

The rearrangement uses TRBV6-1 and TRBJ2-7, with TRBD1 matching 10 bases. V shed 8 bases and J 3 bases; nucleotides not matched to a gene: 7. Germline assignment: CDR1 MNHNS and CDR2 SASEGT. The CDR3 length is 14 residues. The CDR3 DNA reads TGTGCCAGCCTCAGGACAGGGGGAATCTACGAGCAGTACTTC. Its protein is CASLRTGGIYEQYF.

The chain combines TRBV7-2 with TRBJ2-1; D remains ambiguous. Germline-derived CDR1 and CDR2 are SGHTA and FQGNSA. This CDR3 contains 12 residues. V lost 3 bases and J lost 7, with 7 bases in between. Written as DNA, the CDR3 is TGTGCCAGCAGCTTGTGGCGGAATGAGCAGTTCTTC. Protein product: CASSLWRNEQFF.

CDR3 DNA sequence: TGTGCCAGCAGCAGGAGACTCGATAATTCACCCCTCCACTTT. As protein: CASSRRLDNSPLHF. The chain is built from TRBV5-6 and TRBJ1-6; D is ambiguous. The CDR3 sequence is 14 residues long. V lost 4 bases, J lost 5 bases, and 10 bases lay in between. The V gene's germline CDR1 is SGHDT and CDR2 YYEEEE.

The chain carries TRBV2 and TRBJ1-5, with TRBD1 as a possible D gene (5 bases). V dropped 6 bases and J dropped 4 bases, with 13 bases sitting between them. Germline lookup yields CDR1 SNHLY and CDR2 FYNNEI. The CDR3 spans 14 residues. Here the CDR3 DNA reads TGTGCCAGCAGCAGGGAACGCCAGAATCAGCCCCAGCATTTT. It is translated as CASSRERQNQPQHF.

This clone has a single count. This chain connects TRBV25-1 to TRBJ2-5; D is possibly TRBD1 (5 bases). CDR1 and CDR2 from the germline V gene are MGHDK and SYGVNS. V lost 4 bases, J lost 1 base, and 7 bases lay in between. This CDR3 contains 13 residues. The CDR3: CASSGQFQETQYF. Written as DNA, the CDR3 is TGTGCCAGCAGTGGACAGTTCCAAGAGACCCAGTACTTC.

The chain carries TRBV20-1 and TRBJ2-1; 7 positions agree with TRBD2. In germline, CDR1 is DFQATT, CDR2 SNEGSKA (reference sequence). Unmatched junction bases numbered 4, after V lost 8 bases and J lost 6 bases. The CDR3 has 11 amino acids. The CDR3 loop is CSPAGLNEQFF. The CDR3 DNA reads TGCAGTCCAGCGGGGCTCAATGAGCAGTTCTTC.